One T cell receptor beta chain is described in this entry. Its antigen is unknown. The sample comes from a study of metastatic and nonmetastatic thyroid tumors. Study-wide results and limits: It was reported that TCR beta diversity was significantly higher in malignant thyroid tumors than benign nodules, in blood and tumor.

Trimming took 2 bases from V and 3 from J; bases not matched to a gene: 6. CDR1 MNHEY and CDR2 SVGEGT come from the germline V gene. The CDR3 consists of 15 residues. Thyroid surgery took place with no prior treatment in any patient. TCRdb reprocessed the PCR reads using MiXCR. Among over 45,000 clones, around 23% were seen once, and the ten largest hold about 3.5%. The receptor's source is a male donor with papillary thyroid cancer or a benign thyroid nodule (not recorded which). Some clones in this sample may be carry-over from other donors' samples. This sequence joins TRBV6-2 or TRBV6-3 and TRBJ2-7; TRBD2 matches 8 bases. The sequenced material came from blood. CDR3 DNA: TGTGCCAGCAGTTACGCGGGGGGAGATGGCTACGAGCAGTACTTC. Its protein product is CASSYAGGDGYEQYF.